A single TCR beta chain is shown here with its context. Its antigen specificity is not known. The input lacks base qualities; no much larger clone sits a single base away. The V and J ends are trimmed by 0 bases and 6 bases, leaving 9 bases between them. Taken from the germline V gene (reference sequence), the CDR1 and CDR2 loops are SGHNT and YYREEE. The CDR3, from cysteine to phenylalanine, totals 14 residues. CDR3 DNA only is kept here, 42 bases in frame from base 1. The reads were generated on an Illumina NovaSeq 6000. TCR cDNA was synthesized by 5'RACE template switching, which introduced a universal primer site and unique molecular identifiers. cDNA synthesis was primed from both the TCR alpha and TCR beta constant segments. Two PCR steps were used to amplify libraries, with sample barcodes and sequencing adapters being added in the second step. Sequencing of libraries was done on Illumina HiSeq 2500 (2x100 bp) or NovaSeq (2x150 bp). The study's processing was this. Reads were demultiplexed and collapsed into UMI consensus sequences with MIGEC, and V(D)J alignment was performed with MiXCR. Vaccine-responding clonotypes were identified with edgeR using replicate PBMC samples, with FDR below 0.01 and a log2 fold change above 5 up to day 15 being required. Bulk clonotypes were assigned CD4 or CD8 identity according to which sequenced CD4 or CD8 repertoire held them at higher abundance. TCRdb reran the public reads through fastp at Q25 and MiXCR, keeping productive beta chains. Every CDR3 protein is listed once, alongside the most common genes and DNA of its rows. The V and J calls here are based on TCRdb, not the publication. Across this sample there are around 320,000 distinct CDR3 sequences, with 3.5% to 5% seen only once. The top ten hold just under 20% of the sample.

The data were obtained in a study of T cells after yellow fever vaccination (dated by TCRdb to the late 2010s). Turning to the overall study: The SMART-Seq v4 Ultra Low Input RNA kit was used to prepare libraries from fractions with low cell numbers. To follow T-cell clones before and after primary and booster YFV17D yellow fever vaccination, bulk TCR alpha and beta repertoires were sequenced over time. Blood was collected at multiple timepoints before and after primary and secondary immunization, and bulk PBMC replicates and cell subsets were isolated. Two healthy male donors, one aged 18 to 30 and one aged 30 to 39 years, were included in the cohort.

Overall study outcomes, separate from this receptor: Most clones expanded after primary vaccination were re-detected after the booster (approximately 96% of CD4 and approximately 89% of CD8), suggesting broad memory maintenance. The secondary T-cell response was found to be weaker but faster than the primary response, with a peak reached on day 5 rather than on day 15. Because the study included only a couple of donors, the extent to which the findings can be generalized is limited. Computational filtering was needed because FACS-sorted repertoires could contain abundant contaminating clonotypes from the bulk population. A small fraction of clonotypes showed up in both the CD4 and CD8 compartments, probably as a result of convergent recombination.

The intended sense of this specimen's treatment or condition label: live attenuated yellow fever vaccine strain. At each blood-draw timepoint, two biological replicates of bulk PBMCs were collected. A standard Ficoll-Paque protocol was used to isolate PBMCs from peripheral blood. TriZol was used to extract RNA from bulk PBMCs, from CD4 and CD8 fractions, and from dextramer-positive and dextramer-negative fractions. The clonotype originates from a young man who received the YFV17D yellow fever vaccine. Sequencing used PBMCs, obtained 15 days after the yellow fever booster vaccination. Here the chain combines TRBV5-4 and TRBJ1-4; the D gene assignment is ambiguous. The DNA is TGTGCCAGCAGCTTGGAAGTTCGGGATGAAAAACTGTTTTTT. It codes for CASSLEVRDEKLFF. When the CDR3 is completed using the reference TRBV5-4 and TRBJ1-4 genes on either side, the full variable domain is ETGVTQSPTHLIKTRGQQVTLRCSSQSGHNTVSWYQQALGQGPQFIFQYYREEENGRGNFPPRFSGLQFPNYSSELNVNALELDDSALYLCASSLEVRDEKLFFGSGTQLSVL.